This T cell receptor beta chain was documented in a study of cytomegalovirus exposure and HLA in healthy donors (dated by TCRdb to about 2017). Turning to the overall study: According to a later analysis, one platform produced both the 120 validation repertoires and the 720 or so repertoires of the first cohort. The study combined high-throughput TCR immunosequencing, statistical association of individual TCRs with disease status, and machine learning to predict cytomegalovirus infection status. The study aimed to test whether signatures of past pathogen exposure could be identified by cataloging public T cell receptors. Besides the first cohort of more than 650 subjects, a separate validation cohort made up of 120 different subjects was used. The paper as a whole reports these results and caveats: A later analysis lacked HLA typing for the validation cohort, so it scored co-occurrence in that cohort across all 120 repertoires. It was suggested by the authors that the approach could potentially be generalized to other disease states and immunological phenotypes. While some public TCRs were present in many individuals, most TCR sequences turned up only very rarely across donors. The study listed 150 to 200 TCR beta chains as associated with cytomegalovirus. The classifier was reported to diagnose cytomegalovirus status with high specificity and sensitivity in both the original and validation cohorts. A later analysis found that TCRs clustered in the first cohort also tended to co-occur in the 130 or so validation repertoires, with 94% of cluster scores above 0. In vitro tests confirmed that a few of the cytomegalovirus-associated TCR beta chains recognize cytomegalovirus antigens.

The donors belonged to the validation cohort of about 110 subjects, which was separate from the roughly 670-subject first cohort. The CDR3 goes from the cysteine to the phenylalanine over 13 residues. The sequence is cut down to CDR3 DNA, 39 bases in frame from base 1. Compared with germline, V lacks 4 bases and J lacks 7 bases; bases without a gene match: 4. CDR1 and CDR2 (GTSNPN, SVGIG) derive from the germline V gene (reference sequence). On this clone: Its antigen is still unknown. No base qualities exist here, and no much larger clone lies one base off it.

Library generation was performed with the immunoSEQ multiplex PCR assay. On the study's bioinformatics: A statistical classification framework was developed to diagnose cytomegalovirus status using the catalog of TCR beta chain sequences. In its TCRdb copy, this immuneACCESS table keeps in-frame sequences only and misses some clones. Where compared with another copy, unresolved V genes explain less than half of these, and the others have no known cause. V, J and clone size are those of that table, while D and trimming were read from the DNA. This sample holds some 310,000 clones; approximately 91% were observed only once. The ten top clones hold roughly 0.96% of the sample.

The chain is encoded by TRBV30 joined to TRBJ1-6, and 7 junctional nucleotides match TRBD1. The sample was PBMCs. The sequence was collected from a man aged 30-40 years in good health and CMV-seronegative. The CDR3 protein is CAWTTGRNSPLHF. The nucleotide sequence is TGTGCCTGGACGACAGGGCGGAATTCACCCCTCCACTTT. Joined to the reference TRBV30 and TRBJ1-6 proteins, this CDR3 gives the full variable domain: SQTIHQWPATLVQPVGSPLSLECTVEGTSNPNLYWYRQAAGRGLQLLFYSVGIGQISSEVPQNLSASRPQDRQFILSSKKLLLSDSGFYLCAWTTGRNSPLHFGNGTRLTVT.